Detailed here is one T cell receptor beta chain. The antigen is unknown. The CDR3 covers 13 residues. The germline CDR1 and CDR2 sequences are SGHNT and YYREEE (reference sequence). TCRdb processed the 5' RACE reads again and assigns one entry to each CDR3 protein, with no DNA. This sample's clone table lists about 150,000 distinct CDR3 sequences. This sample is drawn from a study of monozygotic twins with inflammatory bowel disease. Study-wide results and limits: Results did not support any single strong IBD-associated signal or clonotype.

Whole-blood total RNA was extracted without T cell sorting. The specimen sequenced was blood. The TCR was taken from a human donor with ulcerative colitis or Crohn's disease, or a healthy co-twin of an affected twin (not recorded which). This chain uses TRBV5-4 with TRBJ2-3. CDR3 region: CASTYSTTDTQYF.